Listed here are 20 T cell receptor beta chains from one sample, sequenced in a study of vaccination and CD4 T cells after COVID-19. As for treatment: roughly 11-day PBMC culture with coronavirus spike peptide pools or control peptides (ViraFEST assay). These TCRs are of unknown antigen specificity. Oncomine TCR Beta short-read sequencing was applied to DNA from cultured CD4+ T cells. TCRdb reprocessed the PCR reads via MiXCR and lists one record per CDR3 protein. The sample holds around 20,000 distinct CDR3 sequences; around 40% are singletons and the top ten take about 27%. The starting material was CD4+ T cells from blood, cultured in vitro, obtained before SARS-CoV-2 vaccination. These TCRs come from a human donor who received a COVID-19 vaccine.

The chain couples TRBV19 to TRBJ2-5; D possibly corresponds to TRBD2 (5 bases). Germline V CDR1 and CDR2: LNHDA, SQIVND (reference sequence). The length of the CDR3 is 14 residues. The ends were cut back, 3 bases at V and 1 base at J, with 9 bases in the middle. The CDR3 protein is CASSIAAGQETQYF. CDR3 sequence (DNA): TGTGCCAGTAGTATCGCTGCGGGCCAAGAGACCCAGTACTTC.

The chain carries TRBV28 and TRBJ1-4; TRBD1 aligns across 8 bases. CDR1 MDHEN and CDR2 SYDVKM come from the germline V gene. The trim removed 5 bases at V and 3 bases at J, leaving 5 bases unmatched. The CDR3 is 15 amino acids. This CDR3 is CASSPTGASNEKLFF. The CDR3 bases are TGTGCCAGCAGTCCGACAGGGGCGTCTAATGAAAAACTGTTTTTT.

This clonotype was observed a single time. The CDR3 loop is CASSKDSRGELFF. The CDR3 DNA follows: TGTGCCAGCAGTAAAGACAGTCGGGGGGAGCTGTTTTTT. This rearrangement joins TRBV2 to TRBJ2-2, with D perhaps matching TRBD1 (5 bases). The CDR3 consists of 13 residues. Deletions cut 5 bases from V and 8 bases from J, with 12 bases between. CDR1 and CDR2 (germline): SNHLY, FYNNEI.

J is TRBJ2-2 and V is TRBV11-3; TRBD1 might be the D (5 bases). V lost 5 bases to trimming and J lost 7 bases, with 11 bases between them. The germline V gene encodes CDR1 SGHNT and CDR2 YENEEA. CDR3 size: 13 residues. The DNA for the CDR3 is TGTGCCAGCAGCCCTGCGACAGACGGGGAGCTGTTTTTT. Protein product: CASSPATDGELFF.

V usage is TRBV10-2 and J usage is TRBJ1-5; D might be TRBD1 (6 bases). CDR1 and CDR2 from the germline V gene are WSHSY and SAAADI. The CDR3 has 16 residues. Trimming shortened V by 3 bases and J by 4 bases, and 16 bases separated the two germline ends. CDR3 coding DNA: TGCGCCAGCAGTGAATCCCCCGGGGGGCTAAATCAGCCCCAGCATTTT. Its protein product is CASSESPGGLNQPQHF.

A single count supports this clonotype. V gene TRBV6-2 or TRBV6-3 combines with J gene TRBJ2-3; 10 bases fit TRBD2. The CDR3 covers 15 residues. J lost 9 bases, V lost 4 bases, and 10 bases had no gene match. Germline CDR1 and CDR2: MNHEY and SVGEGT. CDR3 amino acids: CASSSLAGGQITQYF. The CDR3 nucleotides read TGTGCCAGCAGTTCCTTAGCGGGGGGACAGATAACGCAGTATTTT.

This clonotype has a single count. This sequence joins TRBV20-1 and TRBJ2-3, with 13 bases aligning to TRBD2. With V trimmed by 5 bases and J by 1 base, 6 bases remained unmatched. Germline loops: CDR1 DFQATT, CDR2 SNEGSKA (reference sequence). CDR3 length: 16 residues. The DNA of the CDR3 is TGCAGTGCTGAGACCGGGACTAGCGGGGGCACAGATACGCAGTATTTT. Translated: CSAETGTSGGTDTQYF.

There are a few counts of this clonotype. The chain combines TRBV7-2 with TRBJ2-1; D gene uncertain. The germline gives CDR1 SGHTA, CDR2 FQGNSA. Trimming took 5 bases from V and 6 from J, leaving 11 bases between them. The CDR3 consists of 13 residues. The DNA for the CDR3 is TGTGCCAGCAGCGTCGGGCCTGTCAATGAGCAGTTCTTC. It encodes CASSVGPVNEQFF. Filled out from reference TRBV7-2 and TRBJ2-1, the complete variable domain reads GAGVSQSPSNKVTEKGKDVELRCDPISGHTALYWYRQSLGQGLEFLIYFQGNSAPDKSGLPSDRFSAERTGGSVSTLTIQRTQQEDSAVYLCASSVGPVNEQFFGPGTRLTVL.

The chain joins TRBV11-3 to TRBJ2-1; TRBD2 agrees at 9 bases. The germline CDR1 and CDR2 sequences are SGHNT and YENEEA. With 1 base clipped from V and 6 bases from J, the junction kept 10 bases outside the gene matches. The CDR3 is made up of 17 amino acids. The CDR3 DNA reads TGTGCCAGCAGCTTAGTTTTCGGCGGGGGGGCCGGCAATGAGCAGTTCTTC. Translated, it gives CASSLVFGGGAGNEQFF. The variable domain in full, with the rest retrieved from reference TRBV11-3 and TRBJ2-1, is EAGVVQSPRYKIIEKKQPVAFWCNPISGHNTLYWYLQNLGQGPELLIRYENEEAVDDSQLPKDRFSAERLKGVDSTLKIQPAELGDSAVYLCASSLVFGGGAGNEQFFGPGTRLTVL.

The CDR3 region is CASSLASSGTYEQYF. CDR3 sequence (DNA): TGTGCCAGCAGCTTGGCATCGAGCGGAACCTACGAGCAGTACTTC. V usage is TRBV7-8 and J usage is TRBJ2-7, with D possibly TRBD2 on 5 matching bases. Per germline, CDR1 SGHVS and CDR2 FQNEAQ. The CDR3 is 15 residues long. Trimming shortened V by 3 bases and J by 2 bases, and 14 bases separated the two germline ends.

The chain joins TRBV6-1 to TRBJ1-1; TRBD1 agrees at 9 bases. Germline V gene lookup returns CDR1 MNHNS and CDR2 SASEGT. V lost 5 bases to trimming and J lost 2 bases; unmatched junction nucleotides: 6. The CDR3 consists of 15 residues. In nucleotides, the CDR3 is TGTGCCAGCAGTCGTCGGACAGGGGATAACACTGAAGCTTTCTTT. The encoded protein is CASSRRTGDNTEAFF.

V usage is TRBV5-4 and J usage is TRBJ2-5; D unclear. Per germline, CDR1 SGHNT and CDR2 YYREEE (reference sequence). V was pared by 0 bases and J by 1 base, with 10 bases between. This CDR3 is built from 15 residues. The CDR3 bases are TGTGCCAGCAGCTTGGAATCGAGTAGCCAAGAGACCCAGTACTTC. Its translation: CASSLESSSQETQYF.

The chain uses TRBV6-2 or TRBV6-3 and TRBJ1-2; D remains ambiguous. The CDR3 consists of 13 residues. Trimming removed 0 bases at V and 8 bases at J, with 10 bases between. Germline V gene lookup returns CDR1 MNHEY and CDR2 SVGEGT. CDR3 sequence: CASSYSWDGGYTF. The CDR3 nucleotides are TGTGCCAGCAGTTACTCCTGGGATGGGGGCTACACCTTC.

The rearrangement joins TRBV11-3 to TRBJ2-7, with D hard to call. The CDR3 sequence is 14 residues long. V lost 0 bases and J lost 1, with 7 bases in between. CDR1 SGHNT and CDR2 YENEEA come from the germline V gene. The CDR3 coding sequence is TGTGCCAGCAGCTTAGATGGGTTTTCCTACGAGCAGTACTTC. Its protein is CASSLDGFSYEQYF.

The genes are TRBV4-1 and TRBJ2-1; 9 bases map to TRBD2. The V gene's germline CDR1 is MGHRA and CDR2 YSYEKL. The CDR3 extends over 15 amino acids. Trimming at V came to 0 bases and at J to 6 bases, leaving 3 bases not matched to a gene. CDR3 DNA: TGCGCCAGCAGCCAAGAGAGCGGGGGGCTCAATGAGCAGTTCTTC. As protein: CASSQESGGLNEQFF.

This clonotype was seen a few times. The DNA for the CDR3 is TGTGCCAGCAGTGAATCACAGGGTAGGCGCGGCTACACCTTC. It yields the protein CASSESQGRRGYTF. The V gene is TRBV6-1, the J gene TRBJ1-2, with D perhaps TRBD1 (6 bases). Between the trimmed V and J ends, which lost 2 bases and 8 bases, there was a span of 15 bases. The CDR3 runs to 14 residues. Germline V gene sequence: CDR1 MNHNS, CDR2 SASEGT.

This chain uses TRBV7-3 with TRBJ2-1; 8 nucleotides agree with TRBD2. V shed 2 bases, J shed 6 bases, and the junction held 6 bases outside the gene matches. The CDR3 loop spans 15 amino acids. Per germline, CDR1 SGHTA and CDR2 FQGTGA. The CDR3 DNA follows: TGTGCCAGCAGCTTATCAGCGGGGGCCCCCAATGAGCAGTTCTTC. It translates to CASSLSAGAPNEQFF.

The V call is TRBV20-1, the J call TRBJ1-1; maybe TRBD1 (5 bases). The CDR3 runs to 13 residues. The ends were cut back, 3 bases at V and 5 bases at J, with 13 bases in the middle. Germline CDR1 is DFQATT and CDR2 is SNEGSKA (reference sequence). The CDR3 DNA reads as TGCAGTGCTAGTTTCGGGGGTTGGACTGAAGCTTTCTTT. It translates to CSASFGGWTEAFF.

This clonotype was seen only a few times. The chain uses TRBV20-1 and TRBJ2-5; perhaps TRBD2 as D (5 bases). The CDR3 length is 15 residues. Per the germline V gene, CDR1 is DFQATT and CDR2 is SNEGSKA (reference sequence). With 1 base removed from V and 4 bases from J, the gap between germline ends came to 16 bases. For the CDR3, the DNA is TGCAGTGCTAGAGGTCGGGGAGCGATGGGAGAGACCCAGTACTTC. The encoded protein is CSARGRGAMGETQYF.

The chain couples TRBV7-2 to TRBJ1-1; D not certain. The V end was cut by 1 base, the J end by 3 bases, with 6 bases between. This CDR3 has 13 amino acids. CDR1 is SGHTA and CDR2 is FQGNSA in the germline V gene. This chain's CDR3 is CASSLDLYTEAFF. CDR3 bases: TGTGCCAGCAGCTTAGATCTTTACACTGAAGCTTTCTTT.